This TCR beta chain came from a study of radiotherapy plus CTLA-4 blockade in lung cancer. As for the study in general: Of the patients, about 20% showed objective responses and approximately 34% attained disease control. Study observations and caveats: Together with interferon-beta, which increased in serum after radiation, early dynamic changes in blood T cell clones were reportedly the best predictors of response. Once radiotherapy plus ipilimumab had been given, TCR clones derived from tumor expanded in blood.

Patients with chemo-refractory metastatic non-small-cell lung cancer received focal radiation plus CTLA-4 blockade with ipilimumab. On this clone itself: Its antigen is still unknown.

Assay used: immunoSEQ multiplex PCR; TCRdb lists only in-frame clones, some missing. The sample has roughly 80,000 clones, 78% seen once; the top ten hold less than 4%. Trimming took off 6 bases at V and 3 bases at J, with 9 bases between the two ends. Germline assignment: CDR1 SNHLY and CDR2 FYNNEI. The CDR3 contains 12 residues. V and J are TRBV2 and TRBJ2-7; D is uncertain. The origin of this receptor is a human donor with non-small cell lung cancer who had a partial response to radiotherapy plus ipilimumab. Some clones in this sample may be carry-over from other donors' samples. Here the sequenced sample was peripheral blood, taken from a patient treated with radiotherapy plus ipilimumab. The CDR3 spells CASSRNNYEQYF. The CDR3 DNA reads TGTGCCAGCAGCCGCAACAACTACGAGCAGTACTTC.